This is a list of T cell receptor beta chains from one sample in a study of Ad26.COV2.S vaccination and SARS-CoV-2 variants. Assay: immunoSEQ multiplex PCR; the TCRdb copy retains only in-frame clones and omits some. Among nearly 400,000 clones listed, over 75% were seen once. Sequences were derived from peripheral blood, sampled in a trial of Ad26.COV2.S vaccine versus placebo. These receptor sequences come from a person aged 18-65 years who received the Ad26.COV2.S COVID-19 vaccine or a placebo. Each CDR3 is given with its conserved first and last residue. The order of the fields is V gene, D gene, J gene, clone size, CDR3 DNA, CDR3 protein. The D gene is left open where the match is weak. A clone size is listed for some rows: how often the clone was seen (once, few, many), or a class if it is expanded.

>TRBV6-6|-|TRBJ1-1|-
TGTGCCAGCAGTTACTCGATGGGGCGGGACACTGAAGCTTTCTTT
CASSYSMGRDTEAFF
>TRBV30|TRBD2|TRBJ2-7|-
TGTGCCTGGAGTGATCTAGCGGGAGCAACCTACGAGCAGTACTTC
CAWSDLAGATYEQYF
>TRBV15|TRBD2|TRBJ2-7|-
TGTGCCACCCGGGAGGGCCTAGGTGAGCAGTACTTC
CATREGLGEQYF
>TRBV29-1|-|TRBJ1-1|once
TGCGGGGGTCCGCTCGGGGGGAACACTGAAGCTTTCTTT
CGGPLGGNTEAFF
>TRBV13|TRBD2|TRBJ2-3|-
TGTGCCAGCAGCCAAGGGACTAGCGCCACAGATACGCAGTATTTT
CASSQGTSATDTQYF
>TRBV6-4|TRBD2|TRBJ2-1|-
TGTGCCAGCAGTGCACGACCCGGACTAGCGGGAGCTAATGAGCAGTTCTTC
CASSARPGLAGANEQFF
>TRBV3-1/TRBV3-2|-|TRBJ1-2|-
TGTGCCAGCAGCCAAGGACGACGGGGCTACACCTTC
CASSQGRRGYTF
>TRBV9|TRBD2|TRBJ2-1|-
TGTGCCAGCAGCGTAAGCGGGACTAGCTACAATGAGCAGTTCTTC
CASSVSGTSYNEQFF
>TRBV5-6|-|TRBJ2-5|-
TGTGCCAGCAGCTACATTAGGACAGCCCAAGAGACCCAGTACTTC
CASSYIRTAQETQYF
>TRBV3-1/TRBV3-2|-|TRBJ1-2|-
TGTGCCAGCAGCCTTTGGACAGCAATCGACTATGGCTACACCTTC
CASSLWTAIDYGYTF
>TRBV19|-|TRBJ2-1|-
TGTGCCAGTAGTACCGGGGTTGGAGGGGTGGATGAGCAGTTCTTC
CASSTGVGGVDEQFF
>TRBV10-3|-|TRBJ1-3|-
TGTGCCATCAGGCGAGACACCAGGTCGGGAGGAAACACCATATATTTT
CAIRRDTRSGGNTIYF
>TRBV6-2/TRBV6-3|-|TRBJ2-1|once
TGTGCCAGCAGCATAGGAGTAGCGGAGCAGTTCTTC
CASSIGVAEQFF
>TRBV7-8|-|TRBJ2-7|-
TGTGCCAGCAGCCCAGCCTTCTCCTACGAGCAGTACTTC
CASSPAFSYEQYF
>TRBV5-1|TRBD1|TRBJ1-2|-
TGCGCCAGCAGTTTTACAGGGGATAGCGGCTACACCTTC
CASSFTGDSGYTF
>TRBV5-1|-|TRBJ2-3|-
TGCGCCAGCAGCCTAGCCGTGGTGGCTAGCACAGATACGCAGTATTTT
CASSLAVVASTDTQYF
>TRBV12-3/TRBV12-4|-|TRBJ1-1|-
TGTGCCAGCAGTTCTCCGACGGACACTGAAGCTTTCTTT
CASSSPTDTEAFF
>TRBV6-5|TRBD2|TRBJ2-7|few
TGTGCCAGTAGTCTAGCGGGAGGTGACTACGAGCAGTACTTC
CASSLAGGDYEQYF
>TRBV3-1/TRBV3-2|-|TRBJ1-6|-
TGTGCCAGCAGCGATACCAGGGTTTCACCCCTCCACTTT
CASSDTRVSPLHF
>TRBV4-2|-|TRBJ1-2|-
TGTGCCAGCAGCCAAGAGCCAGGGGAAGGGTACACCTTC
CASSQEPGEGYTF
>TRBV6-1|-|TRBJ1-1|once
TGTGCCAGCAGTGAGGCAGTTCTAGCAGATACCTTGAACACTGAAGCTTTCTTT
CASSEAVLADTLNTEAFF
>TRBV28|-|TRBJ1-2|-
TGTGCCAGCAGTCTCGCAGACTATGGCTACACCTTC
CASSLADYGYTF
>TRBV14|-|TRBJ1-2|-
TGTGCCAGCAGCCAAGTTCCGGGGCCTAACTATGGCTACACCTTC
CASSQVPGPNYGYTF
>TRBV2|-|TRBJ2-6|-
TGTGCCGGTCGCGACTTCTCTGGGGCCAACGTCCTGACTTTC
CAGRDFSGANVLTF
>TRBV4-2|-|TRBJ2-2|-
TGTGCCAGCAGCCAGGGAAGGGGGAAGAACACCGGGGAGCTGTTTTTT
CASSQGRGKNTGELFF
>TRBV5-4|-|TRBJ2-7|-
TGTGCCAGCTCCTTCGGTGGGATCTACGAGCAGTACTTC
CASSFGGIYEQYF
>TRBV5-1|-|TRBJ2-7|-
TGCGCCAGCAGCTTGGATGGTTACGAGCAGTACTTC
CASSLDGYEQYF